This T cell receptor beta chain was sequenced during a study of tumor-infiltrating lymphocytes in primary liver carcinoma. In regard to this clonotype: No DNA is shown, since the ends of the CDR3 on it are uncertain; the CDR3 is the one TCRdb lists.

Termini included, the CDR3 measures 14 amino acids. The germline gives CDR1 SQVTM, CDR2 ANQGSEA. The source material, about 18-31 mg of unsorted bulk tissue, was used to co-extract RNA and DNA. Total RNA (roughly 530 ng) served as template for TCR beta cDNA synthesis primed by a constant-region primer. Slightly modified ARM-PCR served as the procedure for the TCR beta libraries. These libraries came from three rounds of nested multiplex PCR. Researchers ran the first two PCR rounds for ten to eleven cycles each with TRBV1-TRBV30 forward primers and a C-beta reverse primer. TCRdb analysed the multiplex PCR reads with MiXCR anew, one entry per CDR3 protein. This sample has around 60,000 distinct CDR3 sequences, with around 64% found just once.

This sequence was found in a man in his forties with primary liver carcinoma and hepatitis B virus infection. The V and J genes are TRBV29-1 and TRBJ1-2; the D call TRBD1 from the table was never checked on the DNA. Specimen: liver tumor tissue from sampling region 4. The subset was: tumor region T4, right-lateral pole. CDR3: CSVEFGQSIYGCTF.